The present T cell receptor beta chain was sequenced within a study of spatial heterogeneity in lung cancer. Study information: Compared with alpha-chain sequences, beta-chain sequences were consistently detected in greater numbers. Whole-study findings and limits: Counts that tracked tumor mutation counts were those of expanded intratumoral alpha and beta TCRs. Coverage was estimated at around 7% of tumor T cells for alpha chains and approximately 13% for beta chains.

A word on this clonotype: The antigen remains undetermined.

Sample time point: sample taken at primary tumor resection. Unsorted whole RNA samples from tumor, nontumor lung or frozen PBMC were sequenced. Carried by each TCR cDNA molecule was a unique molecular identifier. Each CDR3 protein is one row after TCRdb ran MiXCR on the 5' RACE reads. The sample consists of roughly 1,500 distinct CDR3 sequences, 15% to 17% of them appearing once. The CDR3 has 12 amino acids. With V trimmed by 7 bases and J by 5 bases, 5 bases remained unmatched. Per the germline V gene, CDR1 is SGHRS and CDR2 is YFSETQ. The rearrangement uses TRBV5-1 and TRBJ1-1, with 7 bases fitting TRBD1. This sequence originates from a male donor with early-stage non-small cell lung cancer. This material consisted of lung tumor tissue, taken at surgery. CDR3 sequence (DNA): TGCGCCAGCTCGACAGGGTATACTGAAGCTTTCTTT. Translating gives CASSTGYTEAFF.